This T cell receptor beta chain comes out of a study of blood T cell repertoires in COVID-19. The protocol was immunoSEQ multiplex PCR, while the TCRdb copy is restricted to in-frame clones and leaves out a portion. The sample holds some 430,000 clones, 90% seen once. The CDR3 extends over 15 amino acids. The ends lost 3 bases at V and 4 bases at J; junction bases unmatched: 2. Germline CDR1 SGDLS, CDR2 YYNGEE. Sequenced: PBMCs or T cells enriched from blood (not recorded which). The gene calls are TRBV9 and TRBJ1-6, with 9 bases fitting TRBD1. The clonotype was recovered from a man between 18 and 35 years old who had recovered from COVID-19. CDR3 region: CASSEGTGYNSPLHF. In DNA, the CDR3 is TGTGCCAGCAGCGAGGGGACAGGGTATAATTCACCCCTCCACTTT.